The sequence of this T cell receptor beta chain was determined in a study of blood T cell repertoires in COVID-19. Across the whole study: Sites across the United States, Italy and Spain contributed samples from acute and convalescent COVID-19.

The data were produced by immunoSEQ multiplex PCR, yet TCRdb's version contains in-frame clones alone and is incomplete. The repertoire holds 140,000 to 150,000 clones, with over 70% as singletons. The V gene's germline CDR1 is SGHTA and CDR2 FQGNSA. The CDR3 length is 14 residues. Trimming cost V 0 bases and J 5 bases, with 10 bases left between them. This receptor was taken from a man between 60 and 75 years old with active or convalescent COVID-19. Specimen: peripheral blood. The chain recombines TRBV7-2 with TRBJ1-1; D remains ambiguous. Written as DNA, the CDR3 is TGTGCCAGCAGCTTAGCCGCGGTCGAAACTGAAGCTTTCTTT. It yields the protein CASSLAAVETEAFF.